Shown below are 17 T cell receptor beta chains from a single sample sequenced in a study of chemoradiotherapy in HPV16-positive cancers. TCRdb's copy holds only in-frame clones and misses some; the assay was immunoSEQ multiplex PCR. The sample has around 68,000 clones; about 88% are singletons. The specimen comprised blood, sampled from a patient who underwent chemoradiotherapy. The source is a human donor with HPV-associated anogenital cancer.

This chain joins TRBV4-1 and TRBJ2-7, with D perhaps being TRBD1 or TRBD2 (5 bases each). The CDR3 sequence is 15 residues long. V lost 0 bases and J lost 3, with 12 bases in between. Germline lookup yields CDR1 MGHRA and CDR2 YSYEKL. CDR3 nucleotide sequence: TGCGCCAGCAGCCAAGATCCGGGACGGTACTACGAGCAGTACTTC. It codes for CASSQDPGRYYEQYF.

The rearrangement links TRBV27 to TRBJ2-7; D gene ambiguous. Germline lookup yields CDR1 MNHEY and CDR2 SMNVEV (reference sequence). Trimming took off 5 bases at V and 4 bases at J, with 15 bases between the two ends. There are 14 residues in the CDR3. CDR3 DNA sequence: TGTGCCAGCAGTCTTTCCTCTACAGCGTACGAGCAGTACTTC. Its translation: CASSLSSTAYEQYF.

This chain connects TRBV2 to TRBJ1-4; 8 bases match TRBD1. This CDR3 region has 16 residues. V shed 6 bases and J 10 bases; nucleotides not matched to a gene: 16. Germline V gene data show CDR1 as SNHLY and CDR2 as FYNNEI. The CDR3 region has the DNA TGTGCCAGCAGAGGGGCAGGGGGCGCGGTTGAGGGAAAACTGTTTTTT. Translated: CASRGAGGAVEGKLFF. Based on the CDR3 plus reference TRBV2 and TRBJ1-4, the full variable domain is EPEVTQTPSHQVTQMGQEVILRCVPISNHLYFYWYRQILGQKVEFLVSFYNNEISEKSEIFDDQFSVERPDGSNFTLKIRSTKLEDSAMYFCASRGAGGAVEGKLFFGSGTQLSVL.

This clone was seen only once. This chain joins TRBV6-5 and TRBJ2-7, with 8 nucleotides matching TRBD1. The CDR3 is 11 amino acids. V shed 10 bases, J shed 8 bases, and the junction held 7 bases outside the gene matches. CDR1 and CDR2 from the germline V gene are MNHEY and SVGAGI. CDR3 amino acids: CATGTGMQQYF. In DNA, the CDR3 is TGTGCCACCGGGACAGGAATGCAGCAGTACTTC.

In DNA form, the CDR3 reads TGTGCCAGTAGCCCCCGTCCCGGGACAGGGGGATCACCCCTCCACTTT. Translated, it gives CASSPRPGTGGSPLHF. The rearrangement uses TRBV19 and TRBJ1-6; TRBD1 matches 11 bases. The CDR3 runs 16 residues. Per germline, CDR1 LNHDA and CDR2 SQIVND (reference sequence). V lost 6 bases to trimming and J lost 10 bases; unmatched junction nucleotides: 11.

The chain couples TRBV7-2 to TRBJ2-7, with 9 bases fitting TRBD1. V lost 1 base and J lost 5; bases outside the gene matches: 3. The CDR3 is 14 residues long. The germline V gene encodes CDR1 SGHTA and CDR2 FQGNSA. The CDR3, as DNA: TGTGCCAGCAGCTTAGAGGGACAGGGCCACGAGCAGTACTTC. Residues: CASSLEGQGHEQYF.

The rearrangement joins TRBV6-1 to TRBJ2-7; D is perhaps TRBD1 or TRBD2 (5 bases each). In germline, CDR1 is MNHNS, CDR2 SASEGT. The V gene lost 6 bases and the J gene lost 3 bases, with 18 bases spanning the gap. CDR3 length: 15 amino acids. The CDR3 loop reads CASSPGPVGIYEQYF. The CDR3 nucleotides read TGTGCCAGCAGCCCGGGACCCGTGGGCATCTACGAGCAGTACTTC.

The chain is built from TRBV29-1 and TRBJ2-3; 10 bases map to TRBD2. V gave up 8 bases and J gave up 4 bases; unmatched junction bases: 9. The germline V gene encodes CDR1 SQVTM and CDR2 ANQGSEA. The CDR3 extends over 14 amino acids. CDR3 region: CSPMLAGDPDTQYF. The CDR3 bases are TGCAGCCCTATGCTAGCGGGAGACCCAGATACGCAGTATTTT.

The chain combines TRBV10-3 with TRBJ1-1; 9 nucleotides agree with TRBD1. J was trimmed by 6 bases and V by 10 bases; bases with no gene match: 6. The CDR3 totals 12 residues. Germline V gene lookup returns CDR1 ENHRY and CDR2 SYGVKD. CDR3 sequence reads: CATSRQGAEAFF. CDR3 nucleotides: TGTGCCACTTCGCGACAGGGGGCTGAAGCTTTCTTT.

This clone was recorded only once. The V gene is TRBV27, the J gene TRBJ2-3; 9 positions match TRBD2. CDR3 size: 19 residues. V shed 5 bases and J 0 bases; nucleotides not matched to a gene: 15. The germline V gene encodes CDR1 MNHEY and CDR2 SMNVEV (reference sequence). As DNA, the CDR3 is TGTGCCAGCAGTATTCGTGTGCTAGCGGGGATCCCTAGCACAGATACGCAGTATTTT. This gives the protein CASSIRVLAGIPSTDTQYF.

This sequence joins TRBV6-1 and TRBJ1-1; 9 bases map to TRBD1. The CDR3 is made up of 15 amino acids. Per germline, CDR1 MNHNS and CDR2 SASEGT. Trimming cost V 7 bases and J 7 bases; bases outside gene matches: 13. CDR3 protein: CASNLDRGGFDEAFF. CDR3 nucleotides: TGTGCCAGCAACCTGGACAGGGGAGGATTTGATGAAGCTTTCTTT.

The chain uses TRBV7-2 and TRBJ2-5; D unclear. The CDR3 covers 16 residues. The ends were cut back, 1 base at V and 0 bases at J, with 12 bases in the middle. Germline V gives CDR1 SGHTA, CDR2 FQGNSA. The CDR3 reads CASSLVWSLYQETQYF. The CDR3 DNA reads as TGTGCCAGCAGCTTAGTGTGGAGCTTGTACCAAGAGACCCAGTACTTC.

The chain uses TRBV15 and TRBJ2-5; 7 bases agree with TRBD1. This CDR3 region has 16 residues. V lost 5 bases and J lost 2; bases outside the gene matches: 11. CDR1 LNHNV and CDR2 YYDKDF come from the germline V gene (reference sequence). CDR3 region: CATSPTRGPNQETQYF. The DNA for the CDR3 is TGTGCCACCAGCCCGACGAGGGGGCCCAATCAAGAGACCCAGTACTTC.

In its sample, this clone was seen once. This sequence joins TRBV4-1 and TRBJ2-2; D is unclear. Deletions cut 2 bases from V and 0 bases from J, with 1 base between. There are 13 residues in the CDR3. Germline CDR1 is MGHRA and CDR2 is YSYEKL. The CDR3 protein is CASSQSNTGELFF. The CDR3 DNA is TGCGCCAGCAGCCAATCGAACACCGGGGAGCTGTTTTTT.

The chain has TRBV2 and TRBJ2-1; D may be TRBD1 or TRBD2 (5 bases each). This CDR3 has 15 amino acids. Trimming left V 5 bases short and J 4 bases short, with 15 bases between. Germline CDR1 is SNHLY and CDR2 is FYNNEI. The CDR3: CASSRDGGGYNEQFF. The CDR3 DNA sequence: TGTGCCAGCAGTCGGGACGGTGGGGGTTACAATGAGCAGTTCTTC.

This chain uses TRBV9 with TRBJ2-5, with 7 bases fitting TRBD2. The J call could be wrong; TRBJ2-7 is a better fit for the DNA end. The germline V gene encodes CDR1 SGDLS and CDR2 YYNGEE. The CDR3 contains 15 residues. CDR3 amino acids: CASSVLPGTTYEQYF. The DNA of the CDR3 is TGTGCCAGCAGCGTACTCCCGGGGACTACCTACGAGCAGTACTTC.

The CDR3: CASSQDLSLLAGRYNEQFF. CDR3 coding DNA: TGCGCCAGCAGCCAAGATTTATCGCTACTAGCGGGTAGATACAATGAGCAGTTCTTC. The V and J genes are TRBV4-1 and TRBJ2-1; 9 positions match TRBD2. The CDR3 covers 19 residues. J gave up 4 bases and V 0 bases, and 13 bases lay outside the gene matches. Germline values: CDR1 MGHRA, CDR2 YSYEKL.